One and the same sample provided the 10 T cell receptor beta chains below, sequenced in a study of T-cell memory formation after mild COVID-19. TCRdb used MiXCR to reprocess the 5' RACE reads, holding one entry per CDR3 protein. In the table there are fewer than 95,000 distinct CDR3 sequences, around 15% of which are singletons. The sample consisted of PBMCs or a T cell subset sorted from them (not recorded which). These receptors all come from a man aged 18-30 years who had mild COVID-19 (a few samples of this study predate the infection). Cell type and time point are not known.

This clonotype occurred a few times. The chain joins TRBV28 to TRBJ2-7; a weak D match, TRBD1 (6 bases). The V gene lost 7 bases and the J gene lost 1 base, with 23 bases spanning the gap. The CDR3 length is 17 residues. The V gene's germline CDR1 is MDHEN and CDR2 SYDVKM. The CDR3 protein is CASTPLRVGGESYEQYF. The CDR3 nucleotides are TGTGCCAGCACACCACTCCGGGTTGGGGGCGAATCCTACGAGCAGTACTTC. Based on the CDR3 plus reference TRBV28 and TRBJ2-7, the full variable domain is DVKVTQSSRYLVKRTGEKVFLECVQDMDHENMFWYRQDPGLGLRLIYFSYDVKMKEKGDIPEGYSVSREKKERFSLILESASTNQTSMYLCASTPLRVGGESYEQYFGPGTRLTVT.

The DNA for the CDR3 is TGTGCCAGCAGGGAGACGTCGGGGGAGCAGTTCTTC. Its translation is CASRETSGEQFF. The chain couples TRBV7-9 to TRBJ2-1, with D maybe TRBD2 (5 bases). CDR1 SEHNR and CDR2 FQNEAQ come from the germline V gene (reference sequence). V was pared by 6 bases and J by 10 bases, with 13 bases between. This CDR3 spans 12 amino acids.

This chain links TRBV5-1 with TRBJ1-1; TRBD1 agrees at 9 bases. The germline V gene has CDR1 SGHRS and CDR2 YFSETQ. CDR3 length equals 15 residues. Unmatched junction bases numbered 7, after V lost 1 base and J lost 6 bases. The CDR3 here is CASSLTGTGYAEAFF. The CDR3 DNA sequence: TGCGCCAGCAGCTTGACCGGGACAGGGTACGCTGAAGCTTTCTTT.

The rearrangement links TRBV6-5 to TRBJ2-1; 8 bases agree with TRBD2. CDR3 length: 16 amino acids. In germline, CDR1 is MNHEY, CDR2 SVGAGI. V lost 4 bases, J lost 4 bases, and 9 bases stayed unmatched. The CDR3 DNA sequence: TGTGCCAGCAGTTCCCGCCAGCGGGGGTGGTACAATGAGCAGTTCTTC. As protein: CASSSRQRGWYNEQFF.

This clonotype was found a few times. The rearrangement uses TRBV21-1 and TRBJ1-5. TRBV21-1 is annotated as a pseudogene. This CDR3 has 18 amino acids. The CDR3 sequence: CASSFHQGQEHSNQPQHF. CDR3 nucleotides: TGTGCCAGCAGCTTTCACCAGGGCCAGGAGCATAGCAATCAGCCCCAGCATTTT.

J is TRBJ2-3 and V is TRBV7-2; no reliable D call. The ends were cut back, 2 bases at V and 10 bases at J, with 13 bases in the middle. Per the germline V gene, CDR1 is SGHTA and CDR2 is FQGNSA. The CDR3 contains 13 residues. The CDR3 DNA follows: TGTGCCAGCAGCTTAACCCCGGCCCAATCGCAGTATTTT. Its translation is CASSLTPAQSQYF.

This clonotype was counted a few times. The chain recombines TRBV18 with TRBJ2-1; D may correspond to TRBD1 or TRBD2 (5 bases each). CDR1 KGHSH and CDR2 LQKENI come from the germline V gene. Between the trimmed V and J ends, which lost 3 bases and 0 bases, there was a span of 9 bases. The CDR3 consists of 15 residues. The chain's CDR3 is CASSPRDGSYNEQFF. Here the CDR3 DNA reads TGTGCCAGCTCACCCCGGGACGGCTCCTACAATGAGCAGTTCTTC.

This clonotype came up a few times. The chain recombines TRBV10-3 with TRBJ1-1; D call uncertain. Trimming removed 0 bases from V and 3 bases from J, with 5 bases in between. In germline, CDR1 is ENHRY, CDR2 SYGVKD. This CDR3 comprises 13 residues. The CDR3: CAISESGYTEAFF. As DNA, the CDR3 is TGTGCCATCAGTGAGTCGGGTTACACTGAAGCTTTCTTT.

This clonotype has more than one count but fewer than ten. Germline is not matched at one junction end, which may reflect a read error. The CDR3 protein is CASRQAKGQGGTGELFF. CDR3 bases: TGCGCCAGCAGACAAGCAAAGGGGCAGGGCGGCACCGGGGAGCTGTTTTTT. The V call is TRBV4-1, the J call TRBJ2-2; tentatively, D is TRBD1 (5 bases). CDR1 and CDR2 from the germline V gene are MGHRA and YSYEKL. CDR3 length equals 17 residues.

The chain combines TRBV5-1 with TRBJ1-2; TRBD1 agrees at 7 bases. This CDR3 comprises 13 residues. The trim removed 4 bases at V and 0 bases at J, leaving 0 bases unmatched. Germline CDR1 reads SGHRS; CDR2 reads YFSETQ. Written as DNA, the CDR3 is TGCGCCAGCAGCGGGACAGCTAACTATGGCTACACCTTC. Protein product: CASSGTANYGYTF.